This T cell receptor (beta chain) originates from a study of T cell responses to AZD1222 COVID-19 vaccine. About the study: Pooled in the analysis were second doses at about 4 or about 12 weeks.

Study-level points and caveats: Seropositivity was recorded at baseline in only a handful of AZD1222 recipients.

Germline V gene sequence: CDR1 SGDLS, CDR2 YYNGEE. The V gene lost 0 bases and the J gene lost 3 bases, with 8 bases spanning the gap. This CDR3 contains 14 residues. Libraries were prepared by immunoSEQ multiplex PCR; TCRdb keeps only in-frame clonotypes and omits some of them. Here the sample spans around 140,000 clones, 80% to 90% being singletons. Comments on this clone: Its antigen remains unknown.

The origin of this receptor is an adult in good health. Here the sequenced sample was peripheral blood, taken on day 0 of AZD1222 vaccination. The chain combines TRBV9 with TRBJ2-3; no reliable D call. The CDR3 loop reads CASSVGLGTDTQYF. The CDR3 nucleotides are TGTGCCAGCAGCGTAGGTTTGGGGACAGATACGCAGTATTTT. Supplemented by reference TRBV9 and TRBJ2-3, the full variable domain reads DSGVTQTPKHLITATGQRVTLRCSPRSGDLSVYWYQQSLDQGLQFLIQYYNGEERAKGNILERFSAQQFPDLHSELNLSSLELGDSALYFCASSVGLGTDTQYFGPGTRLTVL.